This T cell receptor beta chain is drawn from a study of blood T cells in healthy people across ages. This clonotype was seen more than once but under ten times. Trimming stripped 3 bases from V and 2 bases from J, with 9 bases between. The germline V gene has CDR1 SGHRS and CDR2 YFSETQ. This CDR3 has 14 amino acids. The authors ran a second PCR of roughly 7 to 11 cycles using a sample-barcoded 5' primer and a J-beta primer mix. One entry per CDR3 protein results from TCRdb running MiXCR on the 5' RACE reads. The table includes around 620,000 distinct CDR3 sequences, 25% to 30% detected once. The sample consisted of blood. The chain carries TRBV5-1 and TRBJ2-1; maybe TRBD1 (6 bases). The receptor comes from a woman in her 70s in good health. CDR3: CASSYGGPYNEQFF. In DNA, the CDR3 is TGCGCCAGCAGCTATGGGGGCCCCTACAATGAGCAGTTCTTC.